The clone carrying this T cell receptor (beta chain) was observed a handful of times. The sample originates from a study of blood T cells in healthy people across ages. A J-beta primer mix and a sample-barcoded 5' primer were used in a second PCR of roughly 7 to 12 cycles. TCRdb redid the calling of the 5' RACE reads with MiXCR, one entry per CDR3 protein. In the table there are some 1.5 million distinct CDR3 sequences, 28% of which are singletons. The source material was blood. The receptor comes from a woman in her twenties or thirties in good health.

CDR3 protein: CSVEDLSSYGGNTIYF. The CDR3 DNA is TGCAGCGTTGAAGATCTTAGCAGCTACGGTGGAAACACCATATATTTT. V and J are TRBV29-1 and TRBJ1-3; D ambiguous. The CDR3 runs 16 residues. Germline CDR1 is SQVTM and CDR2 is ANQGSEA. The V end was cut by 0 bases, the J end by 3 bases, with 15 bases between.